This T cell receptor (beta chain) was found in a study of CXCR3-negative and CXCR3-positive naive CD8 T cells. Study details: Sequencing brought in roughly 150 million TRB reads altogether, and each library got about 1.5 +/- 0.3 million.

Germline loops: CDR1 SGHDN, CDR2 FVKESK. The CDR3 extends over 16 amino acids. The study's findings and limits: Diversity in memory CD8+ cells fell much lower than the comparably high levels seen in both naive subsets. The TRBV-TRBJ usage of naive CXCR3-negative and CXCR3-positive cells was similar, but that of memory cells differed. Hydrophobicity of TRB CDR3s was greater in CXCR3-positive naive cells than in CXCR3-negative naive cells.

Worth noting for this clonotype: The antigen remains undetermined.

The TRB libraries of cDNA were built by UMI-labeled 5' RACE. TCRdb reprocessed the 5' RACE reads, with one entry per CDR3 protein and no DNA. The sample features 45,000 to 65,000 distinct CDR3 sequences, with about 1.4% in its top ten. The sample consisted of naive CXCR3- CD8+ T cells from blood. Noted subset: CD45RO-CCR7+CD27+CD95- naive CD8+ T cells lacking CXCR3 (TNR3-). The rearrangement joins TRBV14 to TRBJ2-5; without DNA, the TCRdb call of TRBD1 cannot be checked. The sequence derives from a human donor in good health. Some clones in this sample may be carry-over from other donors' samples. The CDR3 reads CASSQEDRGYRETQYF.